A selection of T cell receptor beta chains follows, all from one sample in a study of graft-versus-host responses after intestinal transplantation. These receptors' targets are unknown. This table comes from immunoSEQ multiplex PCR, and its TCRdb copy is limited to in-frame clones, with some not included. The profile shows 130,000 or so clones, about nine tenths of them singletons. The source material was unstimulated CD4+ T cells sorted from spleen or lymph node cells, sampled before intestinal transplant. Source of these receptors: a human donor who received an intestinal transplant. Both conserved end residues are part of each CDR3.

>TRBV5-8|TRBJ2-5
CASSTGLADTQETQYF
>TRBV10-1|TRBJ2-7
CASSESRDDEQYF
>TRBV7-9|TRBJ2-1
CASSLQYNEQFF
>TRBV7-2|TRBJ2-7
CASSSRVAYEQYF
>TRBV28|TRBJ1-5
CASSGGTGGRSNQPQHF
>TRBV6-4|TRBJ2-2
CASSHRARTGELFF
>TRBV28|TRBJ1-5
CASRWGQGWNQPQHF
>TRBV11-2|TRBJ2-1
CASSLIAGSNEQFF
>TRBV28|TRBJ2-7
CASSLGRFQGEQYF
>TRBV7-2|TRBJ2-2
CASSLKGAAGAGELFF
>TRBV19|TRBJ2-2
CASSRDMNTGELFF
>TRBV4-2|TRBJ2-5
CASSQGELAGQETQYF
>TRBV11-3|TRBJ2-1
CASSLSSGSYNEQFF
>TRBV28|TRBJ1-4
CASTSQTTNEKLFF
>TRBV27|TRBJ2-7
CASSLGASGGIYEQYF
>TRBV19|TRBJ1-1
CASSMATGGTEAFF
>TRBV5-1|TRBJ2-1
CASSNRTQLLVGNEQFF
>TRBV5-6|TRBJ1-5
CASSFQADQPQHF
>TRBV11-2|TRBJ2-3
CASSLLSRTSAQDTQYF
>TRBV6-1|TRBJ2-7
CASSEVAGGPYEQYF
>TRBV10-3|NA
CAISESIFRGADYEQYF
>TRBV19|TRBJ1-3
CASSIDTGFSGNTIYF
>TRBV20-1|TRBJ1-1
CSAQGEGRVFF
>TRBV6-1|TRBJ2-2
CATLLAGGGGELFF
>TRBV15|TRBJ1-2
CATSRDSNYGYTF
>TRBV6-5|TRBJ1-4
CASRLDRATNEKLFF
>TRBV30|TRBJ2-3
CACWTSGASTDTQYF
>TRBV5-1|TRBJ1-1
CASSAGQGDTEAFF
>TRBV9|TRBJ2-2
CASSVEREGSGELFF
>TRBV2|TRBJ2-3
CASSELRDLSTDTQYF
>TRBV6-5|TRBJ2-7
CASSQGGHEQYF
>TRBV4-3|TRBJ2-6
CASSQVGGGFSGANVLTF
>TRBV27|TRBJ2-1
CASSFRRAGPTRTNEQFF
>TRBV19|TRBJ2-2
CASSIGLNTGELFF